Described below is a single TCR beta chain sequence and its context. Its antigen is unknown. The entry originates in a study of naive and memory T cell subsets. Study-level points and caveats: Especially in CD8 cells, naive repertoires contained a few larger clonotypes, possibly CD45RA-re-expressing memory cells. From naive to CM, EM and EMRA, diversity decreased and Gini increased.

This CDR3 comprises 14 residues. The germline CDR1 and CDR2 sequences are SNHLY and FYNNEI. V trimming: 6 bases; J trimming: 8 bases; junction bases outside the gene matches: 8. The beta constant-region primer was an equimolar mix of two oligonucleotides covering TRBC1 and TRBC2. Four rounds of PCR amplified the ligated cDNA using nested alpha and beta constant-region primers plus SP2. A single record per CDR3 protein comes from TCRdb applying MiXCR to the UMI-ligation and nested PCR reads. Among around 140,000 distinct CDR3 sequences, about 23% were seen once, and the ten largest hold 0.11%. Sequencing used naive CD4+ T cells from blood. The chain is built from TRBV2 and TRBJ2-1; TRBD2 matches 9 bases. This clonotype originated in a human donor in good health. CDR3 in amino acids: CASRPGLALDEQFF. DNA for the CDR3: TGTGCCAGCAGGCCGGGACTAGCTCTCGATGAGCAGTTCTTC.